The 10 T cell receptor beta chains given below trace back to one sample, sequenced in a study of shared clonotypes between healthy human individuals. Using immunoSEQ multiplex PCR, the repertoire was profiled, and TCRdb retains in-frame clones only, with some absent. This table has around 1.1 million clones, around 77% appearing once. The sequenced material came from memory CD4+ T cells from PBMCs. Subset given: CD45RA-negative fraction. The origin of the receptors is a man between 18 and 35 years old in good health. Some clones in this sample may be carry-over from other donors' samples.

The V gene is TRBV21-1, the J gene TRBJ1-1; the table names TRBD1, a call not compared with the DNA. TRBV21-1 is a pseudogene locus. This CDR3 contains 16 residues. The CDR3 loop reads CASSTSWTGTNTEAFF. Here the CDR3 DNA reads TGTGCCAGCAGCACTTCCTGGACAGGGACGAACACTGAAGCTTTCTTT.

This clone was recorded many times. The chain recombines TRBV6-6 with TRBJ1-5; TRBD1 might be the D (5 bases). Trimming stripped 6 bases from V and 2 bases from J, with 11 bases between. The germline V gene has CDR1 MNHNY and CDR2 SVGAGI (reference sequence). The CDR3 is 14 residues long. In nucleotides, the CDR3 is TGTGCCAGCAGGCAGTTGACAGGCAATCAGCCCCAGCATTTT. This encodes CASRQLTGNQPQHF.

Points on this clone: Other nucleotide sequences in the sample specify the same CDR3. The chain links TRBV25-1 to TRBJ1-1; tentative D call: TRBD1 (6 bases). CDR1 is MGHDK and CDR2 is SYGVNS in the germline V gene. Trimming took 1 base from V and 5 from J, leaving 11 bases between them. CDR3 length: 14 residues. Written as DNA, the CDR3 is TGTGCCAGCAGTGAATCAGGGGAGAGGACTGAAGCTTTCTTT. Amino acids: CASSESGERTEAFF.

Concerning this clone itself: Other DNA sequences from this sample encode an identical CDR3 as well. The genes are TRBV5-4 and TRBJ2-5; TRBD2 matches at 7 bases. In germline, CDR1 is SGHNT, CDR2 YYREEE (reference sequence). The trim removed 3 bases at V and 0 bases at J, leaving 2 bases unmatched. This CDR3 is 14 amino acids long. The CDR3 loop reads CASSSGLDQETQYF. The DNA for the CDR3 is TGTGCCAGCAGCTCAGGACTAGACCAAGAGACCCAGTACTTC.

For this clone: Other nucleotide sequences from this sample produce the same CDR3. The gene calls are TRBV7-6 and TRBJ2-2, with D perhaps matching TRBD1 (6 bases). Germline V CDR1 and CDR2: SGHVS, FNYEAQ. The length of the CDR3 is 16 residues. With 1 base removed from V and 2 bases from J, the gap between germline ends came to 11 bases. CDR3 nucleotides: TGTGCCAGCAGCTTAGAAACAGGGACAAACACCGGGGAGCTGTTTTTT. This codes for CASSLETGTNTGELFF. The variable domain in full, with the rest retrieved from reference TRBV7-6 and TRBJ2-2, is GAGVSQSPRYKVTKRGQDVALRCDPISGHVSLYWYRQALGQGPEFLTYFNYEAQQDKSGLPNDRFSAERPEGSISTLTIQRTEQRDSAMYRCASSLETGTNTGELFFGEGSRLTVL.

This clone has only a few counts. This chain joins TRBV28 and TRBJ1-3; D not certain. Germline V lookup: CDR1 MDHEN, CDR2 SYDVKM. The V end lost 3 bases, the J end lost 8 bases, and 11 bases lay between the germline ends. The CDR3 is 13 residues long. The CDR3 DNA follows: TGTGCCAGCAGTTTGGGCCATTCGGACACCATATATTTT. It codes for CASSLGHSDTIYF.

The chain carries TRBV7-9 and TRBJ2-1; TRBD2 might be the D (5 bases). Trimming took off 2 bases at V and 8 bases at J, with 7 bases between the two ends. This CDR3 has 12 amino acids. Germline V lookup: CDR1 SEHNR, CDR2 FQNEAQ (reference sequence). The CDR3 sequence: CASSLSGDEQFF. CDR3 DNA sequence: TGTGCCAGCAGCTTAAGCGGAGATGAGCAGTTCTTC.

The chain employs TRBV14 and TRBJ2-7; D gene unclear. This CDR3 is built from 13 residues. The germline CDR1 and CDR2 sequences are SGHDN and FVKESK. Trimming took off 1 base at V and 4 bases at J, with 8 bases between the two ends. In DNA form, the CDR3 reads TGTGCCAGCAGCCAAGGACGCCAGTACGAGCAGTACTTC. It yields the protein CASSQGRQYEQYF.

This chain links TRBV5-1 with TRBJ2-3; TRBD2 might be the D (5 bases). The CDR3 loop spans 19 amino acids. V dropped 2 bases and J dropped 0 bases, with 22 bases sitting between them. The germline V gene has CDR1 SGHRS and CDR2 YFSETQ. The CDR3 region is CASSFLLTLRGISTDTQYF. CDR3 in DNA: TGCGCCAGCAGCTTCCTACTGACCCTCCGGGGTATTAGCACAGATACGCAGTATTTT.

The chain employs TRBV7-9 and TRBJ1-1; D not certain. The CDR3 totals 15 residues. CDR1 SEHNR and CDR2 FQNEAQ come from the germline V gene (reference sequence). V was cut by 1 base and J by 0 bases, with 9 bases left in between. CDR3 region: CASSLVVLLNTEAFF. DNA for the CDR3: TGTGCCAGCAGCTTAGTGGTGCTCTTGAACACTGAAGCTTTCTTT.